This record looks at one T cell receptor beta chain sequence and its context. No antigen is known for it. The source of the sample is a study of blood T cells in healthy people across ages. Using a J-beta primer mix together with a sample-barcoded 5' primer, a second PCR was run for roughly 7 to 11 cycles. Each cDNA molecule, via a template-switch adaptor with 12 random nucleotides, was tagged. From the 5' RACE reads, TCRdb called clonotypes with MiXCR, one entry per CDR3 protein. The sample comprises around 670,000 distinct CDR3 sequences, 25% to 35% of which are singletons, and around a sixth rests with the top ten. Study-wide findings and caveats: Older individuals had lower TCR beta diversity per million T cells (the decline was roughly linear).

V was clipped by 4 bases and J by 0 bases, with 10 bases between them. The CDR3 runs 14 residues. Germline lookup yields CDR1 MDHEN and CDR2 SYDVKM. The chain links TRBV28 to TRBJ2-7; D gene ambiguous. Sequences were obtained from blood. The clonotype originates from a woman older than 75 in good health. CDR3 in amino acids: CASSSDRFSYEQYF. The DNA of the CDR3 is TGTGCCAGCAGTTCGGACCGATTCTCCTACGAGCAGTACTTC.